These T cell receptor beta chains were read from a single sample in a study of control samples from healthy donors and cancer patients. Libraries were prepared by immunoSEQ multiplex PCR; TCRdb keeps only in-frame clonotypes and omits some of them. The table records approximately 170,000 clones, roughly 89% of them present only once. What was sequenced was blood. The source is a woman aged 50 to 65 in good health. The CDR3 runs from the conserved cysteine through the conserved F or W. The D gene is left open where the match is weak. Clone size appears in some rows only: once, few, many, or a class for an expanded clone.

>TRBV4-1|TRBJ1-6|NA|NA
CASSQSGVPRASYNSPLHF
TGCGCCAGCAGCCAAAGCGGAGTGCCCCGGGCCTCCTATAATTCACCCCTCCACTTT
>TRBV3-1/TRBV3-2|TRBJ1-3|NA|NA
CASSQEVGTGNTIYF
TGTGCCAGCAGCCAAGAGGTCGGTACTGGAAACACCATATATTTT
>TRBV6-6|TRBJ2-7|NA|TRBD2
CASSPPGTSEYEQYF
TGTGCCAGCAGCCCACCTGGGACTAGTGAGTACGAGCAGTACTTC
>TRBV24-1|TRBJ1-2|NA|TRBD1
CATSPAHGVAGGNYGYTF
TGTGCCACCAGTCCTGCTCATGGTGTGGCAGGGGGAAACTATGGCTACACCTTC
>TRBV5-4|TRBJ1-2|NA|NA
CASSLGGYGYTF
TGTGCCAGCAGCTTGGGGGGCTATGGCTACACCTTC
>TRBV6-6|TRBJ2-1|NA|NA
CASSPYNEQFF
TGTGCCAGCAGCCCCTACAATGAGCAGTTCTTC
>TRBV5-4|TRBJ2-7|NA|NA
CASSLPDRKNEQYF
TGTGCCAGCAGCTTGCCTGACCGAAAAAACGAGCAGTACTTC
>TRBV11-3|TRBJ1-2|NA|NA
CASSLDGGGTYGYTF
TGTGCCAGCAGCTTAGATGGAGGGGGAACGTATGGCTACACCTTC
>TRBV6-1|TRBJ1-2|NA|TRBD1
CASSEGQGSTRGYTF
TGTGCCAGCAGTGAAGGACAGGGAAGTACGCGCGGCTACACCTTC
>TRBV28|TRBJ2-7|NA|NA
CASRAMGVIGWGQYF
TGTGCCAGCAGGGCTATGGGGGTAATCGGTTGGGGGCAGTACTTC
>TRBV2|TRBJ1-2|once|NA
CASYPGSGHGYTF
TGTGCTAGCTACCCTGGGTCCGGGCATGGCTACACCTTC
>TRBV7-2|TRBJ2-3|NA|TRBD1
CASSNGQGATQYF
TGTGCCAGCAGCAACGGACAGGGGGCAACGCAGTATTTT
>TRBV9|TRBJ2-7|NA|TRBD1
CASSLGTATYEQYF
TGTGCCAGCAGCCTTGGGACAGCTACGTACGAGCAGTACTTC
>TRBV15|TRBJ2-1|NA|NA
CATSRDLPNEQFF
TGTGCCACCAGCAGAGACCTGCCCAATGAGCAGTTCTTC
>TRBV9|TRBJ2-2|NA|NA
CASSVEPGSNGELFF
TGTGCCAGCAGCGTAGAACCGGGATCGAACGGGGAGCTGTTTTTT
>TRBV4-1|TRBJ2-3|NA|NA
CASSQRKTPADTQYF
TGCGCCAGCAGCCAGCGGAAAACCCCGGCAGATACGCAGTATTTT
>TRBV2|TRBJ1-1|NA|NA
CASSLRGQMNTEAFF
TGTGCCAGCAGTCTAAGGGGACAAATGAACACTGAAGCTTTCTTT
>TRBV2|TRBJ2-1|NA|TRBD1
CASSPDRVNEQFF
TGTGCCAGCAGTCCCGACAGGGTTAATGAGCAGTTCTTC
>TRBV7-2|TRBJ2-7|NA|TRBD2
CASSLTSGGVYEQYF
TGTGCCAGCAGCCTGACTAGCGGGGGGGTCTACGAGCAGTACTTC
>TRBV7-9|TRBJ2-5|NA|NA
CASSFSLRGQETQYF
TGTGCCAGCAGCTTTTCTCTCCGCGGACAAGAGACCCAGTACTTC